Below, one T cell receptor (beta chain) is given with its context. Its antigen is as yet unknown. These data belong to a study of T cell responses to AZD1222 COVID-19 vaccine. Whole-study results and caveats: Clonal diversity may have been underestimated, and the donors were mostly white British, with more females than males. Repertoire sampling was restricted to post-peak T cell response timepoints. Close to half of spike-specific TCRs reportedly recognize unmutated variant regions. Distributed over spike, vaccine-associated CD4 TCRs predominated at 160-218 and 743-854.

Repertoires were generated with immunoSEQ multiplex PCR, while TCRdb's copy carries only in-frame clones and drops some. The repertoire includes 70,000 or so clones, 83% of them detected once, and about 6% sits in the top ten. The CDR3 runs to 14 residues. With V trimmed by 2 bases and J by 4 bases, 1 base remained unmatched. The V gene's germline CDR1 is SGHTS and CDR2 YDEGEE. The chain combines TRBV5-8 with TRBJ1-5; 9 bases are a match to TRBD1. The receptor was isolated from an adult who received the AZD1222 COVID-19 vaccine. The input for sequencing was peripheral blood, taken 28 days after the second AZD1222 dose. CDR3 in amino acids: CASSLQGANQPQHF. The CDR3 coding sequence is TGTGCCAGCAGCTTACAGGGGGCGAATCAGCCCCAGCATTTT.